The entry below describes one TCR beta chain. The antigen this receptor binds is unknown. The input lacks base qualities; no much larger clone sits a single base away. The data were obtained in a study of T cell repertoires in cytomegalovirus infection (dated by TCRdb to about 2019). Regarding the complete study: Donor HLA type was relevant to the analysis, as public TCR beta signatures indicated carriage of CMV infection together with the matching HLA type. Study-level results and caveats: The ex vivo response was dominated by HLA-C-restricted CMV-specific TCR beta clonotypes, which also provided the single most frequent clonotype in two of eight donors. In both this cohort and an independent cohort of some 380 donors, the cumulative frequency of public TCR beta family members distinguished carriers of CMV infection plus the relevant HLA type.

The sequencing machine was an Illumina HiSeq 1500. TCRdb handled the public reads itself, with Q25 trimming in fastp and clone calling in MiXCR, and kept productive beta chains. Identical CDR3 protein sequences are pooled into one entry, listed with their most common genes and DNA. Here the sample has 230,000 or so distinct CDR3 sequences; approximately 15% occur a single time. The ten most abundant clones make up about 45% of the sample. The clonotype comes from a human donor in good health (CMV status not recorded). Some clones in this sample may be carry-over from other donors' samples. Sample: CD8+ T cells from PBMCs.

The DNA reads TGTGCCAGCAGCCCAGAGGGGGGCGACGGTCGGTCGAACACTGAAGCTTTCTTT. This yields the protein CASSPEGGDGRSNTEAFF. This receptor chain uses TRBV7-6 and TRBJ1-1; the best D guess is TRBD1, with 6 bases matching. V and J lose 5 bases and 1 base, and a span of 23 bases separates them. The CDR3 runs 18 residues from the cysteine to the phenylalanine. Solely the CDR3 DNA is kept, with 54 bases framed from the first base. Via the germline V gene, CDR1 is SGHVS and CDR2 FNYEAQ.